This TCR beta chain was captured by sequencing in a study of CD8 T cells in ankylosing spondylitis. TCR beta libraries were made by quantitative 5'-RACE with molecular barcodes. MiXCR, applied by TCRdb to the 5' RACE reads, yields one record per CDR3 protein. The sample lists 200,000 or so distinct CDR3 sequences; roughly 25% were seen once. Study results and caveats: Several of the motif variants were reported before in synovial fluid and blood from reactive arthritis.

Many counts were recorded for this clonotype. Its antigen is undetermined. The germline CDR1 and CDR2 sequences are SQVTM and ANQGSEA. V lost 6 bases to trimming and J lost 7 bases, with 9 bases between them. This CDR3 contains 10 residues. The sequence was obtained from a male donor with ankylosing spondylitis or in good health (not recorded which). The V call is TRBV29-1, the J call TRBJ2-5; D is ambiguous. Material for sequencing was blood, either unsorted or a sorted T cell fraction (not recorded which). The CDR3 sequence: CSVAWGTQYF. DNA of the CDR3: TGCAGCGTAGCATGGGGGACCCAGTACTTC.